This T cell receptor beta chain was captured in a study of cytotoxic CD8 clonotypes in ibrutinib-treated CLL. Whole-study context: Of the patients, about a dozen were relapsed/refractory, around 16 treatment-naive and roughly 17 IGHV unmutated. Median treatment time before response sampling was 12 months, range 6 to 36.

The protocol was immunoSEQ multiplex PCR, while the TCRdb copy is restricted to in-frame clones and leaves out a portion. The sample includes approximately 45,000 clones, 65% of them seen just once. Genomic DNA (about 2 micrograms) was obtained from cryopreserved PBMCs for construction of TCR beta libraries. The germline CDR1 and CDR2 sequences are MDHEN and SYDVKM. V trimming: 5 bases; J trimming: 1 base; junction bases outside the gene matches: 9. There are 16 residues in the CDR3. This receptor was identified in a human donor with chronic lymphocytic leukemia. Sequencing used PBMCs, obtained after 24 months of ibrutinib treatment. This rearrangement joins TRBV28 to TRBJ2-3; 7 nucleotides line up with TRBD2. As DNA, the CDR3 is TGTGCCAGCAGTGGGAACGGGAGGAGGGGCACAGATACGCAGTATTTT. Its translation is CASSGNGRRGTDTQYF.